These 9 T cell receptor beta chains were all obtained from the same sample, sequenced in a study of glioma-infiltrating T cells. Amplification of TCR alpha and beta CDR3 regions from RNA used iRepertoire nested multiplex PCR. TCRdb independently ran MiXCR on the multiplex PCR reads; one entry per CDR3 protein. Counted here are around 99,000 distinct CDR3 sequences, less than 30% occurring once; the ten biggest clones make up roughly 37%. Sequencing was done on a sample of glioma tissue, nonneoplastic brain tissue, or PBMCs (not recorded which). The receptors derive from a human donor with low-grade glioma or glioblastoma, undergoing nonglioma brain surgery, or in good health (not recorded which).

There are many counts of this clonotype. The chain is built from TRBV12-3 or TRBV12-4 and TRBJ1-5; weak D call: TRBD1 (5 bases). CDR3 length: 13 residues. The ends were cut back, 5 bases at V and 7 bases at J, with 12 bases in the middle. CDR3 nucleotides: TGTGCCAGCAGTGACTCGGGGGGACAGCCCCAGCATTTT. It is translated as CASSDSGGQPQHF.

At least ten counts were recorded for this clonotype. The CDR3 loop is CASSLAGWYEQYF. The CDR3 DNA reads as TGTGCCAGCAGCTTAGCGGGGTGGTACGAGCAGTACTTC. The rearrangement uses TRBV7-2 and TRBJ2-7; D remains unclear. The germline V gene encodes CDR1 SGHTA and CDR2 FQGNSA. CDR3 length: 13 residues. The V and J ends lost 0 bases and 4 bases respectively, with 7 bases between them.

This clonotype was seen ten or more times. The V and J genes are TRBV15 and TRBJ1-2; D is uncertain. This CDR3 has 14 amino acids. Trimming left V 2 bases short and J 2 bases short, with 9 bases between. CDR1 LNHNV and CDR2 YYDKDF come from the germline V gene (reference sequence). Written as DNA, the CDR3 is TGTGCCACCAGCAGACAGTCTCTGAACTATGGCTACACCTTC. Translation: CATSRQSLNYGYTF.

This clonotype was seen repeatedly, ten times or more. The gene calls are TRBV3-1 and TRBJ2-1; D unclear. CDR1 is LGHDT, CDR2 YNNKEL, per germline (reference sequence). V gave up 2 bases and J gave up 8 bases, with 7 bases separating them. CDR3 length equals 12 residues. CDR3 DNA: TGTGCCAGCAGCCAAATAGGTGATGAGCAGTTCTTC. Its protein is CASSQIGDEQFF.

About this clonotype: Just one base apart from a much larger clone, this may be a read error. This chain links TRBV27 with TRBJ2-7, with a tentative D call TRBD1 (6 bases). V lost 6 bases to trimming and J lost 2 bases, with 14 bases between them. This CDR3 has 14 residues. Per the germline V gene, CDR1 is MNHEY and CDR2 is SMNVEV (reference sequence). CDR3 residues: CASSQIGGTYEQYF. The CDR3 DNA reads as TGTGCCAGCAGCCAAATAGGGGGAACCTACGAGCAGTACTTC.

The J gene is TRBJ1-1, the V gene TRBV29-1, with a weak D call TRBD1 (5 bases). Deletions cut 3 bases from V and 0 bases from J, with 8 bases between. This CDR3 has 13 residues. Germline-derived CDR1 and CDR2 are SQVTM and ANQGSEA. CDR3 residues: CSVDAGMNTEAFF. DNA for the CDR3: TGCAGCGTTGATGCAGGGATGAACACTGAAGCTTTCTTT.

This clonotype was observed many times. The chain is built from TRBV4-3 and TRBJ2-5; TRBD2 matches at 7 bases. The V segment lost 4 bases and the J segment 9 bases; nucleotides outside the gene matches: 8. There are 13 residues in the CDR3. From germline, CDR1 is LGHNA and CDR2 YSLEER. CDR3 protein: CASSPSRDYPQYF. The DNA for the CDR3 is TGCGCCAGCAGCCCGTCCCGGGACTACCCCCAGTACTTC.

This clonotype was seen many times. The chain joins TRBV7-2 to TRBJ2-3; D remains unclear. The CDR3 runs 14 residues. Germline assignment: CDR1 SGHTA and CDR2 FQGNSA. Trimming took 7 bases from V and 0 from J, leaving 11 bases between them. CDR3 nucleotide sequence: TGTGCCAGCAAGCCTGGTCGAAGCACAGATACGCAGTATTTT. It codes for CASKPGRSTDTQYF.

In its sample, this clonotype was seen many times. The chain links TRBV10-3 to TRBJ1-5; 11 bases agree with TRBD1. Germline V gene sequence: CDR1 ENHRY, CDR2 SYGVKD. The CDR3 spans 15 residues. V lost 3 bases to trimming and J lost 4 bases; unmatched junction nucleotides: 2. CDR3 in DNA: TGTGCCATCAGTGACCGGGACAGGGGGAATCAGCCCCAGCATTTT. It yields the protein CAISDRDRGNQPQHF.